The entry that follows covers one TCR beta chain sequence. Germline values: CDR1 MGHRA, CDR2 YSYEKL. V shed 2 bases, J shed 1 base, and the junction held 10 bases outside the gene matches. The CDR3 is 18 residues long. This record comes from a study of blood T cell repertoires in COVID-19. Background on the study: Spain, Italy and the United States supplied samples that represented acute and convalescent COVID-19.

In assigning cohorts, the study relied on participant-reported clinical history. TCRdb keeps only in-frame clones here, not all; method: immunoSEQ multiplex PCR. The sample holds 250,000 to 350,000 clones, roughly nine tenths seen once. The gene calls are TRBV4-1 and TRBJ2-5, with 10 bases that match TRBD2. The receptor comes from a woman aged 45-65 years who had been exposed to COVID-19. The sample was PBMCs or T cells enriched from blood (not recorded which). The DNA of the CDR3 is TGCGCCAGCAGCCAACCTGGGCTAGCGGGGGAACCCCAAGAGACCCAGTACTTC. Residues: CASSQPGLAGEPQETQYF.